A single T cell receptor (beta chain) is shown here with its context. The data were obtained in a study of control samples from healthy donors and cancer patients. V lost 4 bases and J lost 0, with 5 bases in between. This CDR3 spans 12 amino acids. Looked up from germline, CDR1 is SGHTS and CDR2 is YDEGEE. TCRdb's table, derived via immunoSEQ multiplex PCR, lists solely in-frame clones and lacks some. The sample consists of about 150,000 clones, approximately 93% of them appearing once. The sequence was obtained from a young man in good health. The rearrangement uses TRBV5-8 and TRBJ2-7; no reliable D call. The specimen was blood. CDR3 DNA sequence: TGTGCCAGCAGCCCCAGCTCCTACGAGCAGTACTTC. This codes for CASSPSSYEQYF.